This T cell receptor beta chain is from a study of cytomegalovirus exposure and HLA in healthy donors. Study-level points and caveats: Many donors carried some public TCRs, although rarity characterized most TCR sequences.

The assay was immunoSEQ multiplex PCR, and TCRdb's table has in-frame clones only and misses some. The profile shows roughly 52,000 clones, over 75% of them singletons. This CDR3 is 15 amino acids long. Looked up from germline, CDR1 is SGHTS and CDR2 is YDEGEE. J was trimmed by 2 bases and V by 9 bases; bases with no gene match: 11. Of note for this clone: Its antigen is not identified.

The material sequenced was PBMCs. This TCR was recovered from a man aged 18 to 30 in good health and CMV-seronegative. The chain uses TRBV5-8 and TRBJ1-5; 7 positions match TRBD1. The CDR3 DNA reads TGTGCCAATCAGCGTTATGGACAGGGCAATCAGCCCCAGCATTTT. This translates into CANQRYGQGNQPQHF.